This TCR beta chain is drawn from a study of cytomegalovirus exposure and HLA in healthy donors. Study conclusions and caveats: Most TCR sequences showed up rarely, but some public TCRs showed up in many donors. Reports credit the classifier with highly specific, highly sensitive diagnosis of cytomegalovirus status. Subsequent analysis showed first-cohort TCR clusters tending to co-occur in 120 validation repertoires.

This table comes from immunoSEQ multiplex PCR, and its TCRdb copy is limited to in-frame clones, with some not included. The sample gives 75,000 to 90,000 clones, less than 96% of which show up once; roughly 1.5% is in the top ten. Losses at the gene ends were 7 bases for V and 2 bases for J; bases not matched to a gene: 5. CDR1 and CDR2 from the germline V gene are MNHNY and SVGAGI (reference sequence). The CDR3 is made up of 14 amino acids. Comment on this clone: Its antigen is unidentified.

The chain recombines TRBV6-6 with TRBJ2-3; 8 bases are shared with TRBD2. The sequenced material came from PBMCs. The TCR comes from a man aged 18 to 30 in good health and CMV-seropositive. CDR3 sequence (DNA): TGTGCCAGCACAGCGGGAGCCAACACAGATACGCAGTATTTT. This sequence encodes CASTAGANTDTQYF.